A single sample is the source of the 31 T cell receptor beta chains below, sequenced in a study of CD4+ T cells in melanoma. Libraries were prepared by immunoSEQ multiplex PCR; TCRdb keeps only in-frame clonotypes and omits some of them. The table lists about 140,000 clones, 92% of them singletons, with approximately 1.4% in the top ten. All receptors derive from a human donor with melanoma.

The chain has TRBV7-2 and TRBJ1-1; 9 bases are a match to TRBD1. V gave up 6 bases and J gave up 5 bases; unmatched junction bases: 10. This CDR3 comprises 15 residues. In germline, CDR1 is SGHTA, CDR2 FQGNSA. The DNA of the CDR3 is TGTGCCAGCAGTAAAACGGGGACAGGGAGGACTGAAGCTTTCTTT. Its translation is CASSKTGTGRTEAFF.

J is TRBJ1-1 and V is TRBV19; D possibly corresponds to TRBD1 (6 bases). This CDR3 is 15 amino acids long. Germline assignment: CDR1 LNHDA and CDR2 SQIVND (reference sequence). V lost 5 bases and J 6 bases, leaving 19 bases between the germline ends. CDR3 sequence: CASSGGRKGGPEAFF. CDR3 nucleotide sequence: TGTGCCAGTAGTGGGGGCCGCAAAGGGGGGCCTGAAGCTTTCTTT.

The chain recombines TRBV2 with TRBJ2-3, with 7 nucleotides matching TRBD1. V was clipped by 5 bases and J by 2 bases; unmatched bases: 4. The germline gives CDR1 SNHLY, CDR2 FYNNEI. The CDR3 loop spans 14 amino acids. The CDR3 region has the DNA TGTGCCAGCAGTTTAACAGGGGACACAGATACGCAGTATTTT. Translation: CASSLTGDTDTQYF.

The chain is built from TRBV29-1 and TRBJ1-6; 9 bases are a match to TRBD1. Losses at the gene ends were 6 bases for V and 2 bases for J; bases not matched to a gene: 5. This CDR3 is 15 amino acids long. Germline V CDR1 and CDR2: SQVTM, ANQGSEA. The CDR3 DNA is TGCAGCGTCCGACAGGGGGAGGCCTATAATTCACCCCTCCACTTT. Translated, it gives CSVRQGEAYNSPLHF.

A single count supports this clone. The V gene is TRBV11-2, the J gene TRBJ2-5, with D possibly matching TRBD2 (5 bases). This CDR3 region has 14 residues. The V end was cut by 3 bases, the J end by 2 bases, with 10 bases between. Looked up from germline, CDR1 is SGHAT and CDR2 is FQNNGV. CDR3 in DNA: TGTGCCAGCAGCTTTTCGGGGAATCAAGAGACCCAGTACTTC. It encodes CASSFSGNQETQYF.

The V and J genes are TRBV2 and TRBJ2-2, with TRBD2 matching over 7 bases. Germline trimming cut 6 bases from V and 0 bases from J; bases unmatched to any gene: 4. The CDR3 spans 15 residues. The V gene's germline CDR1 is SNHLY and CDR2 FYNNEI. The CDR3 here is CASRDREANTGELFF. CDR3 nucleotides: TGTGCCAGCAGAGACCGGGAGGCGAACACCGGGGAGCTGTTTTTT. Full variable domain (missing parts from reference TRBV2 and TRBJ2-2): EPEVTQTPSHQVTQMGQEVILRCVPISNHLYFYWYRQILGQKVEFLVSFYNNEISEKSEIFDDQFSVERPDGSNFTLKIRSTKLEDSAMYFCASRDREANTGELFFGEGSRLTVL.

The chain recombines TRBV28 with TRBJ1-1, with D possibly TRBD1 on 6 matching bases. CDR1 and CDR2 from the germline V gene are MDHEN and SYDVKM. This CDR3 has 15 amino acids. Trimming removed 2 bases at V and 2 bases at J, with 12 bases between. This CDR3 reads CASSLPTGTNTEAFF. In DNA, the CDR3 is TGTGCCAGCAGTTTACCGACAGGTACTAACACTGAAGCTTTCTTT.

The chain couples TRBV10-1 to TRBJ2-7; D remains ambiguous. V was trimmed by 4 bases and J by 2 bases, leaving 9 bases between them. Germline V lookup: CDR1 WNHNN, CDR2 SYGVQD (reference sequence). The CDR3 is 13 amino acids. The chain's CDR3 is CASSGTDPYEQYF. For the CDR3, the DNA is TGCGCCAGCAGTGGAACAGACCCCTACGAGCAGTACTTC.

The V and J genes are TRBV19 and TRBJ2-3, with TRBD2 matching over 11 bases. The CDR3 is made up of 15 amino acids. The germline V gene encodes CDR1 LNHDA and CDR2 SQIVND (reference sequence). V dropped 4 bases and J dropped 3; count of bases not matched to a gene: 3. CDR3 nucleotide sequence: TGTGCCAGTAGTAACTTAGCGGGGGGGACAGATACGCAGTATTTT. This gives the protein CASSNLAGGTDTQYF.

The CDR3, as DNA: TGTGCCAGCAGCTTCCGGGACGGCACTTACAATGAGCAGTTCTTC. It codes for CASSFRDGTYNEQFF. The chain has TRBV11-2 and TRBJ2-1, with D possibly being TRBD1 or TRBD2 (5 bases each). Germline-derived CDR1 and CDR2 are SGHAT and FQNNGV. The CDR3 has 15 residues. V was pared by 3 bases and J by 4 bases, with 13 bases between.

This clone was recorded only once. The V and J genes are TRBV15 and TRBJ1-1; no reliable D call. This CDR3 has 13 amino acids. V was pared by 0 bases and J by 4 bases, with 6 bases between. Germline CDR1 is LNHNV and CDR2 is YYDKDF (reference sequence). CDR3 DNA sequence: TGTGCCACCAGCAGAGATCCTCGCACTGAAGCTTTCTTT. Its protein product is CATSRDPRTEAFF.

V is TRBV29-1 and J is TRBJ2-7, with 9 positions matching TRBD2. Germline V lookup: CDR1 SQVTM, CDR2 ANQGSEA. This CDR3 has 15 amino acids. V gave up 1 base and J gave up 5 bases; unmatched junction bases: 9. The CDR3 region has the DNA TGCAGCGTTGAAGGGGTGCTAGCGGGGATCAACGAGCAGTACTTC. It codes for CSVEGVLAGINEQYF.

V usage is TRBV14 and J usage is TRBJ1-2, with no clear D. Trimming left V 5 bases short and J 2 bases short, with 12 bases between. The CDR3 is made up of 14 amino acids. Germline V gene sequence: CDR1 SGHDN, CDR2 FVKESK. The CDR3 coding sequence is TGTGCCAGCAGCGAAATACACCCGAACTATGGCTACACCTTC. It codes for CASSEIHPNYGYTF.

The chain's CDR3 is CASSLEGRFLNEQFF. The DNA for the CDR3 is TGTGCCAGCAGCTTGGAGGGACGGTTCCTTAATGAGCAGTTCTTC. The chain employs TRBV5-6 and TRBJ2-1; either TRBD1 or TRBD2 may supply D (5 bases each). Trimming pared 0 bases from V and 7 bases from J, leaving 14 bases between. Germline-derived CDR1 and CDR2 are SGHDT and YYEEEE. This CDR3 is 15 amino acids long.

The table lists this clone with a count of one. This sequence joins TRBV7-6 and TRBJ2-3; TRBD1 matches at 7 bases. Germline values: CDR1 SGHVS, CDR2 FNYEAQ. CDR3 length equals 19 residues. After removal of 5 bases from V and 2 bases from J, the junction contained 19 bases not matched to a gene. The CDR3 nucleotides are TGTGCCAGCAGCCCTTTGGTTTTGAAGAGGGGGCGAAACACAGATACGCAGTATTTT. It encodes CASSPLVLKRGRNTDTQYF.

Written as DNA, the CDR3 is TGTGCCAGCTTAGCCGGGCCCTCCACGGAAGCTTTCTTT. Residues: CASLAGPSTEAFF. This chain joins TRBV18 and TRBJ1-1; the D is unclear. The CDR3 extends over 13 amino acids. Trimming took off 7 bases at V and 8 bases at J, with 17 bases between the two ends. The germline V gene has CDR1 KGHSH and CDR2 LQKENI.

V is TRBV7-8 and J is TRBJ2-5; TRBD1 agrees at 7 bases. V dropped 2 bases and J dropped 13; count of bases not matched to a gene: 19. This CDR3 is built from 16 residues. CDR1 is SGHVS and CDR2 is FQNEAQ in the germline V gene. The CDR3 loop reads CASSLRAGTDPRAPYF. The CDR3 DNA reads as TGTGCCAGCAGCTTAAGGGCCGGGACAGACCCGCGGGCTCCGTACTTC.

The chain has TRBV5-1 and TRBJ2-1; D not certain. From germline, CDR1 is SGHRS and CDR2 YFSETQ. The CDR3 runs to 16 residues. The V end was cut by 0 bases, the J end by 3 bases, with 13 bases between. In nucleotides, the CDR3 is TGCGCCAGCAGCTTGGGGGCCAATCCCCTCTACAATGAGCAGTTCTTC. Translating gives CASSLGANPLYNEQFF.

This chain uses TRBV7-8 with TRBJ2-5; TRBD2 matches 8 bases. The CDR3 length is 15 residues. Germline CDR1 is SGHVS and CDR2 is FQNEAQ. Unmatched junction bases numbered 9, after V lost 5 bases and J lost 4 bases. The CDR3 region is CASSLYGGDRETQYF. The CDR3 DNA follows: TGTGCCAGCAGCCTTTACGGGGGGGATCGAGAGACCCAGTACTTC.

This clone was seen a handful of times. The chain employs TRBV7-9 and TRBJ2-2, with D uncertain. This CDR3 comprises 15 residues. Between the trimmed V and J ends, which lost 4 bases and 7 bases, there was a span of 16 bases. Germline lookup yields CDR1 SEHNR and CDR2 FQNEAQ (reference sequence). The CDR3 spells CASSSQRRLIGELFF. The CDR3 DNA reads TGTGCCAGCAGCTCCCAACGGCGCCTAATCGGGGAGCTGTTTTTT.

The J gene is TRBJ1-1, the V gene TRBV27; TRBD1 aligns across 7 bases. Germline V gene data show CDR1 as MNHEY and CDR2 as SMNVEV (reference sequence). Trimming took 4 bases from V and 3 from J; bases not matched to a gene: 2. The CDR3 contains 13 residues. The CDR3 DNA reads TGTGCCAGCAGTTGGACAGGCGACACTGAAGCTTTCTTT. Translation: CASSWTGDTEAFF.

The chain has TRBV9 and TRBJ1-6; D perhaps matches TRBD1 (5 bases). The CDR3 contains 14 residues. Germline CDR1 and CDR2: SGDLS and YYNGEE. Trimming shortened V by 4 bases and J by 9 bases, and 14 bases separated the two germline ends. In DNA, the CDR3 is TGTGCCAGCAGCTTGAGGGAAAGGGGTTCACCCCTCCACTTT. Protein sequence: CASSLRERGSPLHF.

The chain links TRBV11-2 to TRBJ2-1; D unclear. The V gene lost 2 bases and the J gene lost 9 bases, with 11 bases spanning the gap. The germline V gene has CDR1 SGHAT and CDR2 FQNNGV. The CDR3 covers 13 residues. CDR3 nucleotide sequence: TGTGCCAGCAGCTTAAACGTTGGCCTTGAGCAGTTCTTC. Translating gives CASSLNVGLEQFF. The full variable domain, in which reference TRBV11-2 and TRBJ2-1 provide the parts outside the CDR3, is EAGVAQSPRYKIIEKRQSVAFWCNPISGHATLYWYQQILGQGPKLLIQFQNNGVVDDSQLPKDRFSAERLKGVDSTLKIQPAKLEDSAVYLCASSLNVGLEQFFGPGTRLTVL.

The V gene is TRBV29-1, the J gene TRBJ1-2; no clear D gene. CDR1 SQVTM and CDR2 ANQGSEA come from the germline V gene. This CDR3 region has 12 residues. Trimming pared 5 bases from V and 0 bases from J, leaving 7 bases between. In nucleotides, the CDR3 is TGCAGCGTTAGTGAAGCTAACTATGGCTACACCTTC. Translating it yields CSVSEANYGYTF. Drawing the rest from reference TRBV29-1 and TRBJ1-2, the complete variable domain is SAVISQKPSRDICQRGTSLTIQCQVDSQVTMMFWYRQQPGQSLTLIATANQGSEATYESGFVIDKFPISRPNLTFSTLTVSNMSPEDSSIYLCSVSEANYGYTFGSGTRLTVV.

In this sample, this clone turned up once. V and J are TRBV6-5 and TRBJ1-2, with 7 bases lining up with TRBD1. The V and J ends lost 6 bases and 6 bases, in that order; junction bases with no gene match: 4. Germline V lookup: CDR1 MNHEY, CDR2 SVGAGI. This CDR3 has 12 residues. CDR3 in amino acids: CASRTGQHGYTF. The CDR3 nucleotides are TGTGCCAGCAGGACGGGACAGCATGGCTACACCTTC.

The V and J genes are TRBV5-1 and TRBJ1-1; 7 nucleotides line up with TRBD1. V gave up 1 base and J gave up 12 bases; unmatched junction bases: 6. The CDR3 runs to 12 residues. Germline lookup yields CDR1 SGHRS and CDR2 YFSETQ. The CDR3 here is CASSLIGTDTFF. CDR3 nucleotide sequence: TGCGCCAGCAGCTTGATAGGGACAGATACTTTCTTT.

V gene TRBV7-3 combines with J gene TRBJ1-6; maybe TRBD1 (6 bases). V lost 5 bases, J lost 5 bases, and 7 bases lay in between. Germline-derived CDR1 and CDR2 are SGHTA and FQGTGA. CDR3 size: 13 residues. CDR3 amino acids: CASSRQDNSPLHF. In nucleotides, the CDR3 is TGTGCCAGCAGCCGACAGGATAATTCACCCCTCCACTTT.

As DNA, the CDR3 is TGTGCCAGCAAAGGGGGGCCCTACACAGATACGCAGTATTTT. This gives the protein CASKGGPYTDTQYF. This chain links TRBV7-3 with TRBJ2-3; D is tentatively TRBD1 or TRBD2 (6 bases each). Germline CDR1 is SGHTA and CDR2 is FQGTGA. The CDR3 runs 14 residues. V was cut by 7 bases and J by 2 bases, with 13 bases left in between.

This clone has a single count. This chain links TRBV5-4 with TRBJ2-3; a possible D gene is TRBD2 (5 bases). The length of the CDR3 is 15 residues. V shed 2 bases and J shed 4 bases, with 14 bases lying between them. Germline V gene sequence: CDR1 SGHNT, CDR2 YYREEE (reference sequence). The DNA for the CDR3 is TGTGCCAGCAGCTTACTAGGCGTGGGTTCAGATACGCAGTATTTT. Its protein is CASSLLGVGSDTQYF.

The rearrangement uses TRBV2 and TRBJ1-1; D might be TRBD1 (5 bases). This CDR3 is built from 13 residues. Per germline, CDR1 SNHLY and CDR2 FYNNEI. The V gene lost 4 bases and the J gene lost 0 bases, with 6 bases spanning the gap. The DNA of the CDR3 is TGTGCCAGCAGTGGAGGGGTGAACACTGAAGCTTTCTTT. Translating gives CASSGGVNTEAFF.

CDR3 region: CASSQGWGGDYEQYF. CDR3 coding DNA: TGCGCCAGCAGCCAAGGATGGGGAGGGGACTACGAGCAGTACTTC. The V call is TRBV4-1, the J call TRBJ2-7; 7 nucleotides match TRBD2. The germline V gene encodes CDR1 MGHRA and CDR2 YSYEKL. The CDR3 is 15 residues long. J gave up 3 bases and V 1 base, and 6 bases lay outside the gene matches.